This T cell receptor beta chain stems from a study of T cells in Graves' hyperthyroidism and ophthalmopathy. Study summary: Blood was drawn when the patient was first diagnosed and still untreated.

Study outcomes and limitations: Ophthalmopathy was identified by the model a median about seven months ahead of onset. A model of 13 V-J pairs discriminated ophthalmopathy from stable hyperthyroidism.

With V trimmed by 0 bases and J by 7 bases, 8 bases remained unmatched. The CDR3 extends over 15 amino acids. The germline CDR1 and CDR2 sequences are DFQATT and SNEGSKA (reference sequence). The sample holds many counts of this clonotype. What it binds is unknown. Regions amplified from RNA transcripts were the TCR beta CDR3 regions. The HTBI set primed first-round TCR CDR3 RT-PCR. MiXCR, applied by TCRdb to the multiplex PCR reads, yields one record per CDR3 protein. Among approximately 600,000 distinct CDR3 sequences listed, 14% to 15% were seen once. Clinical symptoms, serum thyroxine and TRAb, thyroid ultrasound and orbital computed tomography were used for the diagnoses.

The sequence was collected from a woman aged 40 to 50 with Graves' ophthalmopathy. The V call is TRBV20-1, the J call TRBJ1-5; 8 bases map to TRBD1. The sequenced sample was blood. CDR3 in amino acids: CSARDADRAGQPQHF. The CDR3 DNA reads as TGCAGTGCTAGAGATGCGGACAGGGCTGGGCAGCCCCAGCATTTT.